The next 25 T cell receptor beta chains were all read from a single sample in a study of cytomegalovirus exposure and HLA in healthy donors. The primer mix had 60 Vbeta and 13 Jbeta primers. Some clones are missing from TCRdb's copy, which holds only in-frame ones; the method was immunoSEQ multiplex PCR. This sample contains tens of thousands of clones. The sample was PBMCs. Receptors were obtained from a woman in her 30s in good health and CMV-seropositive.

V is TRBV6-5 and J is TRBJ1-4; D not certain. CDR1 is MNHEY and CDR2 is SVGAGI in the germline V gene. CDR3 length: 13 residues. The ends were cut back, 3 bases at V and 5 bases at J, with 7 bases in the middle. The CDR3, as DNA: TGTGCCAGCAGTTATCTAAGCAATGAAAAACTGTTTTTT. Translation gives CASSYLSNEKLFF.

V usage is TRBV11-1 and J usage is TRBJ2-5; possibly TRBD2 for D (6 bases). V was cut by 5 bases and J by 1 base, with 11 bases left in between. CDR1 is SGHAT and CDR2 is FQDESV in the germline V gene (reference sequence). CDR3 length: 14 residues. CDR3 sequence reads: CASSIAGGQETQYF. DNA of the CDR3: TGTGCCAGCAGCATCGCCGGGGGCCAAGAGACCCAGTACTTC.

The V and J genes are TRBV29-1 and TRBJ1-4, with D uncertain. Germline V gene sequence: CDR1 SQVTM, CDR2 ANQGSEA. There are 12 residues in the CDR3. V was clipped by 7 bases and J by 0 bases, with 6 bases between them. The CDR3 DNA reads TGCAGCGCTCTTTCAACTAATGAAAAACTGTTTTTT. Protein product: CSALSTNEKLFF.

The rearrangement links TRBV28 to TRBJ1-1, with TRBD1 identical over 9 bases. The CDR3 length is 14 residues. The V gene end was trimmed by 6 bases and the J gene end by 1 base; junction bases not matched to a gene: 3. CDR1 MDHEN and CDR2 SYDVKM come from the germline V gene. The CDR3 sequence: CASRTGGKNTEAFF. The CDR3 nucleotides read TGTGCCAGCAGGACAGGGGGAAAGAACACTGAAGCTTTCTTT.

This chain links TRBV7-9 with TRBJ2-7, with a weak D call TRBD1 (5 bases). V lost 5 bases, J lost 3 bases, and 14 bases lay in between. Germline V lookup: CDR1 SEHNR, CDR2 FQNEAQ (reference sequence). The CDR3 covers 14 residues. The CDR3 spells CASSPQGADYEQYF. The CDR3 bases are TGTGCCAGCAGCCCCCAGGGCGCGGACTACGAGCAGTACTTC.

This chain uses TRBV6-1 with TRBJ1-1; D might be TRBD1 (5 bases). The V and J ends lost 5 bases and 4 bases respectively, with 14 bases between them. CDR1 and CDR2 (germline): MNHNS, SASEGT. This CDR3 spans 14 amino acids. The DNA of the CDR3 is TGTGCCAGCAGTCTCAAGGGGCAGACCACTGAAGCTTTCTTT. Protein sequence: CASSLKGQTTEAFF.

The chain has TRBV7-8 and TRBJ2-5; 9 nucleotides agree with TRBD2. This CDR3 is built from 14 residues. Trimming cost V 5 bases and J 5 bases; bases outside gene matches: 6. Germline values: CDR1 SGHVS, CDR2 FQNEAQ. The CDR3 is CASSPGLAGETQYF. As DNA, the CDR3 is TGTGCCAGCAGCCCGGGACTAGCTGGTGAGACCCAGTACTTC.

This rearrangement joins TRBV19 to TRBJ2-5, with a tentative D call TRBD2 (5 bases). This CDR3 region has 14 residues. Deletions cut 6 bases from V and 5 bases from J, with 16 bases between. Germline assignment: CDR1 LNHDA and CDR2 SQIVND (reference sequence). The CDR3 bases are TGTGCCAGTAGCCGAACATCGGGATGGGAGACCCAGTACTTC. This gives the protein CASSRTSGWETQYF.

The genes are TRBV4-2 and TRBJ1-4; perhaps TRBD1 as D (5 bases). Germline CDR1 is LGHNA and CDR2 is YNFKEQ. This CDR3 contains 15 residues. Trimming removed 0 bases from V and 8 bases from J, with 13 bases in between. CDR3 residues: CASSQDWRGNEKLFF. In DNA, the CDR3 is TGTGCCAGCAGCCAAGATTGGAGGGGTAACGAAAAACTGTTTTTT.

The chain couples TRBV2 to TRBJ1-1; no clear D gene. Deletions cut 6 bases from V and 2 bases from J, with 16 bases between. Germline V gene sequence: CDR1 SNHLY, CDR2 FYNNEI. The CDR3 is 15 residues long. DNA for the CDR3: TGTGCCAGCAGAAACAACGATGAGGGTAACACTGAAGCTTTCTTT. This sequence encodes CASRNNDEGNTEAFF.

The rearrangement uses TRBV5-6 and TRBJ1-1, with D perhaps matching TRBD1 (6 bases). The CDR3 has 13 residues. Trimming took 1 base from V and 3 from J, leaving 7 bases between them. Germline loops: CDR1 SGHDT, CDR2 YYEEEE. CDR3 loop: CASSLSGDTEAFF. CDR3 bases: TGTGCCAGCAGCTTGTCAGGGGACACTGAAGCTTTCTTT. Variable domain in full (rest from reference TRBV5-6 and TRBJ1-1): DAGVTQSPTHLIKTRGQQVTLRCSPKSGHDTVSWYQQALGQGPQFIFQYYEEEERQRGNFPDRFSGHQFPNYSSELNVNALLLGDSALYLCASSLSGDTEAFFGQGTRLTVV.

The chain combines TRBV6-4 with TRBJ1-2; 9 bases match TRBD1. The length of the CDR3 is 17 residues. Germline CDR1 is MRHNA and CDR2 is SNTAGT. The J segment lost 6 bases and the V segment lost 1 base, leaving 12 bases of the junction unmatched. CDR3 loop: CASSDFGSGTGPNGYTF. DNA for the CDR3: TGTGCCAGCAGTGACTTCGGTTCCGGGACAGGGCCCAATGGCTACACCTTC.

CDR3 DNA sequence: TGTGCCAGCAGCCAAGGGGCAGGGCACTATGGCTACACCTTC. Amino acids: CASSQGAGHYGYTF. This chain connects TRBV14 to TRBJ1-2; D possibly corresponds to TRBD1 (5 bases). Germline CDR1 SGHDN, CDR2 FVKESK. CDR3 length: 14 residues. Trimming stripped 1 base from V and 3 bases from J, with 9 bases between.

The chain recombines TRBV6-4 with TRBJ1-1; 8 bases fit TRBD1. The CDR3 sequence is 14 residues long. Germline V gene lookup returns CDR1 MRHNA and CDR2 SNTAGT. The V segment lost 2 bases and the J segment 5 bases; nucleotides outside the gene matches: 4. CDR3 sequence (DNA): TGTGCCAGCAGTGACCGGGACAGGTCTACTGAAGCTTTCTTT. The encoded protein is CASSDRDRSTEAFF.

The gene calls are TRBV6-4 and TRBJ2-1, with 11 bases aligning to TRBD2. The V gene end was trimmed by 6 bases and the J gene end by 8 bases; junction bases not matched to a gene: 12. Germline-derived CDR1 and CDR2 are MRHNA and SNTAGT. This CDR3 spans 16 amino acids. The CDR3 here is CASRDSGGAFYDEQFF. Here the CDR3 DNA reads TGTGCCAGCAGAGATAGCGGGGGGGCATTTTACGATGAGCAGTTCTTC.

The rearrangement joins TRBV5-4 to TRBJ1-2; 10 nucleotides match TRBD1. The CDR3 contains 16 residues. CDR1 and CDR2 (germline): SGHNT, YYREEE (reference sequence). With V trimmed by 4 bases and J by 4 bases, 10 bases remained unmatched. DNA of the CDR3: TGTGCCAGCAGCCCGGAGGGACAGGGGACAAGCTATGGCTACACCTTC. It specifies CASSPEGQGTSYGYTF.

The rearrangement links TRBV11-2 to TRBJ1-6; 7 bases match TRBD1. The CDR3 consists of 16 residues. Germline V gene sequence: CDR1 SGHAT, CDR2 FQNNGV. The V gene end was trimmed by 1 base and the J gene end by 7 bases; junction bases not matched to a gene: 7. The CDR3 coding sequence is TGTGCCAGCAGCTTAGGGTCGGCAGGGGGGAATTCACCCCTCCACTTT. Residues: CASSLGSAGGNSPLHF.

V and J are TRBV19 and TRBJ1-5; maybe TRBD1 (6 bases). V lost 7 bases, J lost 7 bases, and 20 bases lay in between. CDR1 is LNHDA and CDR2 is SQIVND in the germline V gene (reference sequence). This CDR3 region has 15 residues. The CDR3 sequence is CASTGEQGLGQPQHF. Here the CDR3 DNA reads TGTGCCAGTACCGGTGAGCAGGGGCTGGGGCAGCCCCAGCATTTT.

The chain has TRBV5-6 and TRBJ1-2; TRBD1 aligns across 9 bases. This CDR3 comprises 15 residues. Germline-derived CDR1 and CDR2 are SGHDT and YYEEEE. Losses at the gene ends were 4 bases for V and 2 bases for J; bases not matched to a gene: 6. The CDR3 bases are TGTGCCAGCAGCCGGGGACAGGGACGAAACTATGGCTACACCTTC. As protein: CASSRGQGRNYGYTF.

The chain couples TRBV11-2 to TRBJ2-5, with a weak D call TRBD1 (5 bases). The closer fit of TRBJ2-7 to the DNA end suggests the J call may be wrong. Germline CDR1 is SGHAT and CDR2 is FQNNGV. The CDR3 contains 14 residues. CDR3 in DNA: TGTGCCAGCAGCTTAGATGCAGGGAACTACGAGCAGTACTTC. Its protein is CASSLDAGNYEQYF.

The chain links TRBV5-6 to TRBJ2-5; 11 bases align to TRBD2. CDR1 and CDR2 (germline): SGHDT, YYEEEE. The ends lost 4 bases at V and 9 bases at J; junction bases unmatched: 11. The CDR3 extends over 15 amino acids. The CDR3 loop is CASSTGTSGARAQYF. The DNA for the CDR3 is TGTGCCAGCAGCACCGGGACTAGCGGCGCGAGGGCCCAGTACTTC.

The chain is built from TRBV9 and TRBJ2-2; 7 bases map to TRBD2. V lost 2 bases to trimming and J lost 4 bases; unmatched junction nucleotides: 5. The V gene's germline CDR1 is SGDLS and CDR2 YYNGEE. CDR3 size: 15 residues. This chain's CDR3 is CASSVRRGSTGELFF. The CDR3 bases are TGTGCCAGCAGCGTCAGGCGGGGGAGCACCGGGGAGCTGTTTTTT.

V gene TRBV13 combines with J gene TRBJ2-7; 8 positions match TRBD1. CDR1 PRHDT and CDR2 FYEKMQ come from the germline V gene (reference sequence). The ends lost 5 bases at V and 5 bases at J; junction bases unmatched: 8. The CDR3 totals 14 residues. The CDR3 loop reads CASSPGQGLDEQYF. For the CDR3, the DNA is TGTGCCAGCAGCCCAGGACAGGGTCTCGACGAGCAGTACTTC. Variable domain in full (rest from reference TRBV13 and TRBJ2-7): AAGVIQSPRHLIKEKRETATLKCYPIPRHDTVYWYQQGPGQDPQFLISFYEKMQSDKGSIPDRFSAQQFSDYHSELNMSSLELGDSALYFCASSPGQGLDEQYFGPGTRLTVT.

V and J are TRBV7-2 and TRBJ2-7, with 9 bases identical to TRBD1. Germline loops: CDR1 SGHTA, CDR2 FQGNSA. V was pared by 4 bases and J by 5 bases, with 9 bases of the junction left unmatched. The CDR3 contains 15 residues. This CDR3 is CASSWPTGGIDEQYF. The CDR3 DNA is TGTGCCAGCAGCTGGCCCACAGGGGGCATCGACGAGCAGTACTTC. Together with reference TRBV7-2 and TRBJ2-7, the CDR3 gives the full variable domain: GAGVSQSPSNKVTEKGKDVELRCDPISGHTALYWYRQSLGQGLEFLIYFQGNSAPDKSGLPSDRFSAERTGGSVSTLTIQRTQQEDSAVYLCASSWPTGGIDEQYFGPGTRLTVT.

The chain is built from TRBV19 and TRBJ1-4; D unresolved. The CDR3 consists of 10 residues. Germline-derived CDR1 and CDR2 are LNHDA and SQIVND (reference sequence). Trimming pared 11 bases from V and 7 bases from J, leaving 8 bases between. The CDR3 is CAVRGEKLFF. The CDR3 coding sequence is TGTGCCGTTCGGGGTGAAAAACTGTTTTTT.